The clone carrying this T cell receptor (beta chain) was seen a few times. This same CDR3 is encoded by further DNA sequences in the sample. The source of the sample is a study of blood T cell repertoires in COVID-19. Under the authors' procedure: Reference gene primer amplification gave estimated nucleated cell counts. The repertoire was sequenced with immunoSEQ multiplex PCR; TCRdb's copy has only in-frame clones and lacks some. V, J and clone size were drawn from that table, and D and trimming were deduced from the DNA. Seen here are about 270,000 clones, around 84% observed once, and the top ten hold around a sixth. Trimming left V 3 bases short and J 8 bases short, with 10 bases between. This CDR3 comprises 13 residues. Clinical history reported by participants formed the basis on which cohorts were assigned. Donors in Cohort 3 counted as recovered after two negative PCRs, clearance, or symptom resolution.

The TCR comes from a man between 18 and 29 years old who had recovered from COVID-19. The sequencing sample was made of PBMCs or T cells enriched from blood (not recorded which). V is TRBV12-3 or TRBV12-4 and J is TRBJ1-4; D gene uncertain. The chain's CDR3 is CASSFRQGEKLFF. CDR3 DNA: TGTGCCAGCAGTTTCCGACAAGGCGAAAAACTGTTTTTT.